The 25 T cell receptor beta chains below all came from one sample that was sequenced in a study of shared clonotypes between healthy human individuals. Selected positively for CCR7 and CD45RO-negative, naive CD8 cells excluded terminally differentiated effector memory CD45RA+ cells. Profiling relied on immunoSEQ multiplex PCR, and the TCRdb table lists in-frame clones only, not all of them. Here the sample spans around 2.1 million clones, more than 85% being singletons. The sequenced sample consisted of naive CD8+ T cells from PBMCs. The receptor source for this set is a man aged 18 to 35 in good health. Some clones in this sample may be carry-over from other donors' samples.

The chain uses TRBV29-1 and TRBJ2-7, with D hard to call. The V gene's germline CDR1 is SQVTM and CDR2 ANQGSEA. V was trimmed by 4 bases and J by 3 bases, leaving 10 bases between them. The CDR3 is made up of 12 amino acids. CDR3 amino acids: CSVVQSNYEQYF. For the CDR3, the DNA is TGCAGCGTTGTACAGAGCAACTACGAGCAGTACTTC.

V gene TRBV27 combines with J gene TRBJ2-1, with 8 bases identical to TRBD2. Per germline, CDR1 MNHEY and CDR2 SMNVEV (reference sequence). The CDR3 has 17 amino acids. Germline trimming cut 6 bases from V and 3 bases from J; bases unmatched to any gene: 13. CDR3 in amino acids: CASSYPSAGDHYNEQFF. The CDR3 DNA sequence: TGTGCCAGCAGCTATCCCTCAGCGGGAGACCACTACAATGAGCAGTTCTTC.

The CDR3 loop reads CASSPTRSEQYF. For the CDR3, the DNA is TGTGCCAGCAGCCCAACCCGCAGCGAGCAGTACTTC. The chain joins TRBV6-5 to TRBJ2-5; D not certain. The J call may be incorrect, as the DNA end agrees better with TRBJ2-7. The CDR3 extends over 12 amino acids. From germline, CDR1 is MNHEY and CDR2 SVGAGI.

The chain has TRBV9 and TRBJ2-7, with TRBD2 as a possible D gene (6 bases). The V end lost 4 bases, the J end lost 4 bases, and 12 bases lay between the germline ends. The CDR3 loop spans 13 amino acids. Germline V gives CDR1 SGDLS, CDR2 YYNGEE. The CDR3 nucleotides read TGTGCCAGCAGCCCGGGAGCGCAATACGAGCAGTACTTC. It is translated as CASSPGAQYEQYF.

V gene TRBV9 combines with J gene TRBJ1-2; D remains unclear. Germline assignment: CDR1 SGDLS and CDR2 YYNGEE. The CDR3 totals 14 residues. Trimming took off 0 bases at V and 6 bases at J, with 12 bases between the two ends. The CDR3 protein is CASSVGALGNGYTF. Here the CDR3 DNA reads TGTGCCAGCAGCGTAGGAGCCTTGGGGAATGGCTACACCTTC.

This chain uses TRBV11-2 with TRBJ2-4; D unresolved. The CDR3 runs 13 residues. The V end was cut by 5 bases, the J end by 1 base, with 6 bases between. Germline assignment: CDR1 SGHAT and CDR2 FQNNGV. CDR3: CASSAGAKNIQYF. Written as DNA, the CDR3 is TGTGCCAGCAGCGCCGGGGCCAAAAACATTCAGTACTTC.

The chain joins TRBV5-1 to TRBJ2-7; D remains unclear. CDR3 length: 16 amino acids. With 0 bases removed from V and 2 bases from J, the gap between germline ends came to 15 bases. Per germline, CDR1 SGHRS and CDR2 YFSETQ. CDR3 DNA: TGCGCCAGCAGCTTGGATGGCCGCAGACCCGCCTACGAGCAGTACTTC. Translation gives CASSLDGRRPAYEQYF.

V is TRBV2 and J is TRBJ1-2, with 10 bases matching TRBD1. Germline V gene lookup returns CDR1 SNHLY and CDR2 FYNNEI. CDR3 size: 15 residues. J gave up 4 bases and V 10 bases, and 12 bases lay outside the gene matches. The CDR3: CAIRDRDRGLYGYTF. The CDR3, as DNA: TGTGCCATACGAGACCGGGACAGGGGACTCTATGGCTACACCTTC.

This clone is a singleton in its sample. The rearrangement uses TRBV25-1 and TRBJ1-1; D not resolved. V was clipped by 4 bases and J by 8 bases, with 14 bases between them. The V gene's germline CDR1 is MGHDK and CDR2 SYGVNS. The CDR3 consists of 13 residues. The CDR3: CASSGGGDWEAFF. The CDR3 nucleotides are TGTGCCAGCAGTGGTGGCGGAGACTGGGAAGCTTTCTTT.

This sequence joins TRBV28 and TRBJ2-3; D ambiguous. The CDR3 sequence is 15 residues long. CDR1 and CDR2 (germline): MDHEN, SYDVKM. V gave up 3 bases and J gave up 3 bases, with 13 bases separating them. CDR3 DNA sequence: TGTGCCAGCAGTTTTTTCTTAACGGAGACAGATACGCAGTATTTT. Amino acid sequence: CASSFFLTETDTQYF.

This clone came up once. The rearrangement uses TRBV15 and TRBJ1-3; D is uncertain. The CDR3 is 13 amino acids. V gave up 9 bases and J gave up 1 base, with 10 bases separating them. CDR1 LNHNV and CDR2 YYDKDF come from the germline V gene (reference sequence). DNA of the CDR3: TGTGCCACTAGCGCCTCGTCTGGAAACACCATATATTTT. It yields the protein CATSASSGNTIYF.

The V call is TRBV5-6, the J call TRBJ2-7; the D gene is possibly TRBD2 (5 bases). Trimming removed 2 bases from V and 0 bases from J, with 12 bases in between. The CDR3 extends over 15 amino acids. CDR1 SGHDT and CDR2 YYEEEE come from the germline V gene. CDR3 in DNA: TGTGCCAGCAGCTTCGGGGAGACGAGCTCCTACGAGCAGTACTTC. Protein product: CASSFGETSSYEQYF. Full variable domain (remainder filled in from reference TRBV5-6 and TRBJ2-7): DAGVTQSPTHLIKTRGQQVTLRCSPKSGHDTVSWYQQALGQGPQFIFQYYEEEERQRGNFPDRFSGHQFPNYSSELNVNALLLGDSALYLCASSFGETSSYEQYFGPGTRLTVT.

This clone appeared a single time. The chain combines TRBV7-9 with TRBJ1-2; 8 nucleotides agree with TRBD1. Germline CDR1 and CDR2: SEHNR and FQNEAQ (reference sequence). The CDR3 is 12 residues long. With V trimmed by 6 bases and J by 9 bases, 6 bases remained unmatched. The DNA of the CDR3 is TGTGCCAGCAGACAGGGGGTTGAGAGCTACACCTTC. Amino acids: CASRQGVESYTF. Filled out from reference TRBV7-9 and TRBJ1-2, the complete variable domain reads DTGVSQNPRHKITKRGQNVTFRCDPISEHNRLYWYRQTLGQGPEFLTYFQNEAQLEKSRLLSDRFSAERPKGSFSTLEIQRTEQGDSAMYLCASRQGVESYTFGSGTRLTVV.

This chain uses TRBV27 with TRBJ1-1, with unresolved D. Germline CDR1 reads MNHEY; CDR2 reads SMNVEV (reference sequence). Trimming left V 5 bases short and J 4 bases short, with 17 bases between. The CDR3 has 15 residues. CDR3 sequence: CASSPWARLGTEAFF. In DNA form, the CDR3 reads TGTGCCAGCAGTCCGTGGGCCCGCTTGGGCACTGAAGCTTTCTTT.

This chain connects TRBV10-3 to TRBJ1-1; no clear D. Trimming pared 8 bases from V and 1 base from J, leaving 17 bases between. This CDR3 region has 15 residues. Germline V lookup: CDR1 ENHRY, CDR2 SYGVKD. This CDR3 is CAIGVREGSNTEAFF. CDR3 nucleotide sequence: TGTGCCATCGGGGTGCGAGAGGGTTCGAACACTGAAGCTTTCTTT.

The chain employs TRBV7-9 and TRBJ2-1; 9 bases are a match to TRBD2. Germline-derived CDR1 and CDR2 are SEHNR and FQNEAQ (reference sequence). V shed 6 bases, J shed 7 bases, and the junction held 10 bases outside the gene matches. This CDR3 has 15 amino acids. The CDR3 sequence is CASRGPGLALNEQFF. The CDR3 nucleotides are TGTGCCAGCAGGGGACCGGGACTAGCCTTGAATGAGCAGTTCTTC.

The DNA for the CDR3 is TGTGCCAGCAGTTTATTTCCGGGTACGGAGACCCAGTACTTC. Amino acid sequence: CASSLFPGTETQYF. The chain has TRBV28 and TRBJ2-5; D is unresolved. Germline loops: CDR1 MDHEN, CDR2 SYDVKM. The CDR3 contains 14 residues. V lost 1 base and J 5 bases, leaving 11 bases between the germline ends.

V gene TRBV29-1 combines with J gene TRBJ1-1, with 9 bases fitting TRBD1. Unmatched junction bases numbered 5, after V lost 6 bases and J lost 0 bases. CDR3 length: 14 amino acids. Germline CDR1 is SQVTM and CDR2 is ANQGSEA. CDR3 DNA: TGCAGCGTCGCCGGGACAGGGTTGAACACTGAAGCTTTCTTT. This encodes CSVAGTGLNTEAFF.

The CDR3 region is CASSSSGRSKTYEQYF. The CDR3 DNA reads as TGTGCCAGCAGCTCCTCGGGCAGGAGCAAGACCTACGAGCAGTACTTC. V gene TRBV7-2 combines with J gene TRBJ2-7; D unresolved. This CDR3 spans 16 amino acids. Germline loops: CDR1 SGHTA, CDR2 FQGNSA. V was trimmed by 4 bases and J by 2 bases, leaving 18 bases between them.

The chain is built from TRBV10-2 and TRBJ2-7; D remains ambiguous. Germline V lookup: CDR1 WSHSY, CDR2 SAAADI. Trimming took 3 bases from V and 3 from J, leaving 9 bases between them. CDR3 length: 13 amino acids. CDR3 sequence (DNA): TGCGCCAGCAGTGAAAGACACCTCTACGAGCAGTACTTC. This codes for CASSERHLYEQYF.

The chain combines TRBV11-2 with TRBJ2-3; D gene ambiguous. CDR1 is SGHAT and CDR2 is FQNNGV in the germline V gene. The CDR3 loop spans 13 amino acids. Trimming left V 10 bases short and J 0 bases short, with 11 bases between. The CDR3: CATSLGSTDTQYF. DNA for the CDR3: TGTGCCACCTCGCTGGGGAGCACAGATACGCAGTATTTT.

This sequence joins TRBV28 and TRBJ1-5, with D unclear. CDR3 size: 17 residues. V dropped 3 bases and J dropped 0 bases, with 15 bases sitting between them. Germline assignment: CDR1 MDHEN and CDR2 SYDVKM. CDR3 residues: CASSFSAGFYSNQPQHF. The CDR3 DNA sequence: TGTGCCAGCAGTTTTTCTGCGGGCTTCTATAGCAATCAGCCCCAGCATTTT.

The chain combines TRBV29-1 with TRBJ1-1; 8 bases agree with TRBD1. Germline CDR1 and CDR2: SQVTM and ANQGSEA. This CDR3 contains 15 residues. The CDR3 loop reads CSIQSWGTGGVEAFF. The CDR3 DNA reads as TGCAGTATTCAATCGTGGGGCACAGGGGGAGTGGAGGCTTTCTTT.

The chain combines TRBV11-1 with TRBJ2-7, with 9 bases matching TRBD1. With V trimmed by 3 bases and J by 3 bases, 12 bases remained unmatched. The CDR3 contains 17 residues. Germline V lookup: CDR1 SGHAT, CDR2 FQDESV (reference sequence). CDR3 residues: CASSFLQGAQGNYEQYF. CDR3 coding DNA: TGTGCCAGCAGCTTTTTACAGGGGGCGCAGGGGAACTACGAGCAGTACTTC.

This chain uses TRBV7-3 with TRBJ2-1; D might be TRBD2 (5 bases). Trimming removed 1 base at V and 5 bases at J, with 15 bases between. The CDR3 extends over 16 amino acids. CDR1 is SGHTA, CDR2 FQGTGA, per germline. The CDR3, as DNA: TGTGCCAGCAGCTTAATAGGTGGCGGGCGAAACAATGAGCAGTTCTTC. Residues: CASSLIGGGRNNEQFF.